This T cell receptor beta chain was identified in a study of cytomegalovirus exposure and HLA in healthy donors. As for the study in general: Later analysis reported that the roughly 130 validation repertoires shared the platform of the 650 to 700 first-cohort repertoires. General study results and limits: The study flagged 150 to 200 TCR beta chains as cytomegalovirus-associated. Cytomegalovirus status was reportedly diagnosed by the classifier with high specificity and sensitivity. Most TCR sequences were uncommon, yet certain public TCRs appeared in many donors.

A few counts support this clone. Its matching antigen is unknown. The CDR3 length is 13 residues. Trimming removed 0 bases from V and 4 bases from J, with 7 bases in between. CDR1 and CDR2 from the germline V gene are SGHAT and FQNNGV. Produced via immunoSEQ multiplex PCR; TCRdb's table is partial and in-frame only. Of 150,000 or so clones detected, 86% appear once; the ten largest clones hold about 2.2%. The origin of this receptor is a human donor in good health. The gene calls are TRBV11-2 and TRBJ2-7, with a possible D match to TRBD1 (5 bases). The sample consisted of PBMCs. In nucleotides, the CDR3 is TGTGCCAGCAGCTTAGAGGCAGGGTACGAGCAGTACTTC. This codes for CASSLEAGYEQYF.